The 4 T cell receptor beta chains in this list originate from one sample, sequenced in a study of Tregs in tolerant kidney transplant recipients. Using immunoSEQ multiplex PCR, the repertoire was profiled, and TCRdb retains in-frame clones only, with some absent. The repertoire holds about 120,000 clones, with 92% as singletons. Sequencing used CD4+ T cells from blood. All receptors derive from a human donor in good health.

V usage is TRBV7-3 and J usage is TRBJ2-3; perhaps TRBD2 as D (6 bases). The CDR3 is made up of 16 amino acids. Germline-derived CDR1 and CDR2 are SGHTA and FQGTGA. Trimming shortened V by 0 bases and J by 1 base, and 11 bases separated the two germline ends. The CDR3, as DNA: TGTGCCAGCAGCTTAACGGGGGGAAGGGGCACAGATACGCAGTATTTT. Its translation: CASSLTGGRGTDTQYF. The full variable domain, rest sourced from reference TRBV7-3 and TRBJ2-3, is GAGVSQTPSNKVTEKGKYVELRCDPISGHTALYWYRQSLGQGPEFLIYFQGTGAADDSGLPNDRFFAVRPEGSVSTLKIQRTERGDSAVYLCASSLTGGRGTDTQYFGPGTRLTVL.

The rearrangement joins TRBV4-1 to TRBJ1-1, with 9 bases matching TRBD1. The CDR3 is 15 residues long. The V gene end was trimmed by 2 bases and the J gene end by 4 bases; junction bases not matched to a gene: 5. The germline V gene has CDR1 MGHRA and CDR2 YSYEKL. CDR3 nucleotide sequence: TGCGCCAGCAGCCAATTCGGGACAGGGATCACTGAAGCTTTCTTT. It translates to CASSQFGTGITEAFF.

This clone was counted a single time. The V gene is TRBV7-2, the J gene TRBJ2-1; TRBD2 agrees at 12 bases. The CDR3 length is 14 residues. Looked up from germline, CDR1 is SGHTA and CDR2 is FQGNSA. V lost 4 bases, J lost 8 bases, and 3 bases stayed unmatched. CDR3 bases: TGTGCCAGCAGCTGGCGGACTAGCGGGGATGAGCAGTTCTTC. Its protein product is CASSWRTSGDEQFF.

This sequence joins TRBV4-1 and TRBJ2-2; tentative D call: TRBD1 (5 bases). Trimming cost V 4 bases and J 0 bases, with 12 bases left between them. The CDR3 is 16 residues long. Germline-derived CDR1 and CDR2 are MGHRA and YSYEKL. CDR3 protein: CASSLRQLTNTGELFF. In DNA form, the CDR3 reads TGCGCCAGCAGCCTACGACAGCTCACGAACACCGGGGAGCTGTTTTTT.